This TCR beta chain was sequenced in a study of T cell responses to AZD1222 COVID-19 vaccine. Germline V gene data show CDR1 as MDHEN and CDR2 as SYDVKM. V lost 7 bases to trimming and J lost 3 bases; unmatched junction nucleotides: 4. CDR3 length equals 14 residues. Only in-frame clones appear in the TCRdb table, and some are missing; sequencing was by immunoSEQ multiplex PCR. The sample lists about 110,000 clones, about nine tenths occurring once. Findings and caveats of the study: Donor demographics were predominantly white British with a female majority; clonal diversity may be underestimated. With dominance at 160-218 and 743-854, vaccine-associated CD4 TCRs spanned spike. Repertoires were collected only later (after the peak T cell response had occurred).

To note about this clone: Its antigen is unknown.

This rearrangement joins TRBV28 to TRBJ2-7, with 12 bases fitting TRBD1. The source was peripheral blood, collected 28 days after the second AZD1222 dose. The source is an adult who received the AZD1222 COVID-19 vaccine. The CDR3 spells CASIGTGGIYEQYF. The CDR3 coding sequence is TGTGCCAGCATTGGGACAGGGGGCATCTACGAGCAGTACTTC.